These 30 T cell receptor beta chains came from one sample sequenced in a study of cytomegalovirus exposure and HLA in healthy donors. The PCR contained 60 Vbeta and 13 Jbeta primers. TCRdb's table, derived via immunoSEQ multiplex PCR, lists solely in-frame clones and lacks some. The repertoire consists of some 130,000 clones, with approximately 77% occurring once and the leading ten covering approximately 0.94%. Sequencing was carried out using PBMCs. These receptors all come from a woman aged 60-75 years in good health and CMV-seronegative.

This sequence joins TRBV6-5 and TRBJ1-2; D ambiguous. CDR1 is MNHEY and CDR2 is SVGAGI in the germline V gene. This CDR3 region has 15 residues. V lost 5 bases, J lost 2 bases, and 15 bases lay in between. In DNA form, the CDR3 reads TGTGCCAGCAGTCCCCTCTCGACGGGGAACTATGGCTACACCTTC. Encoded protein: CASSPLSTGNYGYTF.

This rearrangement joins TRBV28 to TRBJ2-7; 7 bases match TRBD1. There are 14 residues in the CDR3. Germline V gene data show CDR1 as MDHEN and CDR2 as SYDVKM. V lost 8 bases, J lost 2 bases, and 9 bases stayed unmatched. The CDR3 region is CASQNRGNTYEQYF. CDR3 nucleotides: TGTGCCAGCCAGAACAGGGGTAATACCTACGAGCAGTACTTC.

V usage is TRBV5-1 and J usage is TRBJ1-4, with no clear D. CDR1 and CDR2 from the germline V gene are SGHRS and YFSETQ. The CDR3 has 15 amino acids. V lost 2 bases, J lost 3 bases, and 11 bases lay in between. Written as DNA, the CDR3 is TGCGCCAGCAGCTTCGGGGAAACAGCTAATGAAAAACTGTTTTTT. This gives the protein CASSFGETANEKLFF. The entire variable domain, with the rest obtained from reference TRBV5-1 and TRBJ1-4, is as follows: KAGVTQTPRYLIKTRGQQVTLSCSPISGHRSVSWYQQTPGQGLQFLFEYFSETQRNKGNFPGRFSGRQFSNSRSEMNVSTLELGDSALYLCASSFGETANEKLFFGSGTQLSVL.

The chain has TRBV27 and TRBJ2-5; D may be TRBD2 (5 bases). The better agreement between TRBJ2-7 and the DNA end casts doubt on the J call. The CDR3 has 16 residues. Germline CDR1 and CDR2: MNHEY and SMNVEV (reference sequence). CDR3 nucleotides: TGTGCCAGCAGTTTATCGTTCGGGGATCTGTCGTACGAGCAGTACTTC. Residues: CASSLSFGDLSYEQYF.

The J gene is TRBJ2-5, the V gene TRBV2; 9 bases map to TRBD1. V lost 7 bases and J lost 7; bases outside the gene matches: 19. The CDR3 contains 17 residues. Germline assignment: CDR1 SNHLY and CDR2 FYNNEI. CDR3 DNA: TGTGCCAGCAAGTACACCAGACAGGGGGTGGATGGGGGGACCCAGTACTTC. Protein: CASKYTRQGVDGGTQYF.

The chain is built from TRBV27 and TRBJ2-2, with D uncertain. V was trimmed by 0 bases and J by 5 bases, leaving 7 bases between them. Germline V gives CDR1 MNHEY, CDR2 SMNVEV (reference sequence). The CDR3 is made up of 14 amino acids. The CDR3 DNA is TGTGCCAGCAGTTTATCCCCCAGGACCGGGGAGCTGTTTTTT. This encodes CASSLSPRTGELFF.

The rearrangement links TRBV28 to TRBJ2-3, with 9 bases matching TRBD2. The J segment lost 6 bases and the V segment lost 4 bases, leaving 14 bases of the junction unmatched. The CDR3 extends over 17 amino acids. In germline, CDR1 is MDHEN, CDR2 SYDVKM. Here the CDR3 DNA reads TGTGCCAGCAGTTCACCCCCAGGTAGCGGGAGTGGGGATACGCAGTATTTT. This translates into CASSSPPGSGSGDTQYF.

This chain uses TRBV7-9 with TRBJ2-5; 9 bases fit TRBD1. Per germline, CDR1 SEHNR and CDR2 FQNEAQ (reference sequence). Trimming at V came to 5 bases and at J to 4 bases, leaving 5 bases not matched to a gene. This CDR3 is built from 14 residues. CDR3 coding DNA: TGTGCCAGCAGCCAACAGGGGGCGGGAGAGACCCAGTACTTC. Protein sequence: CASSQQGAGETQYF.

This rearrangement joins TRBV28 to TRBJ1-5; 7 bases are shared with TRBD1. Unmatched junction bases numbered 10, after V lost 3 bases and J lost 11 bases. This CDR3 has 14 residues. Germline CDR1 reads MDHEN; CDR2 reads SYDVKM. DNA for the CDR3: TGTGCCAGCAGTTTGTCCTCAAGAGACAGGGCCCAGCATTTT. As protein: CASSLSSRDRAQHF.

V usage is TRBV28 and J usage is TRBJ2-7; unclear D gene. The ends were cut back, 2 bases at V and 5 bases at J, with 13 bases in the middle. The CDR3 contains 14 residues. The germline CDR1 and CDR2 sequences are MDHEN and SYDVKM. CDR3 DNA sequence: TGTGCCAGCAGTTTAGCCAGTCAAGACAACGAGCAGTACTTC. Its translation: CASSLASQDNEQYF.

The chain uses TRBV28 and TRBJ2-5; 11 bases match TRBD2. V was clipped by 6 bases and J by 4 bases; unmatched bases: 4. Germline CDR1 reads MDHEN; CDR2 reads SYDVKM. This CDR3 is built from 14 residues. DNA of the CDR3: TGTGCCAGCAGACAAGGACTAGCGGGAGAGACCCAGTACTTC. Protein product: CASRQGLAGETQYF.

V and J are TRBV18 and TRBJ2-2; D perhaps matches TRBD2 (5 bases). In germline, CDR1 is KGHSH, CDR2 LQKENI. The CDR3 extends over 16 amino acids. Trimming left V 5 bases short and J 0 bases short, with 13 bases between. The CDR3, as DNA: TGTGCCAGCTCAACCGCTAAGGGAGCGAACACCGGGGAGCTGTTTTTT. Its protein product is CASSTAKGANTGELFF.

This clone was detected a few times. The V and J genes are TRBV6-4 and TRBJ2-2; TRBD2 aligns across 12 bases. CDR1 and CDR2 from the germline V gene are MRHNA and SNTAGT. The CDR3 has 15 amino acids. Trimming took 4 bases from V and 3 from J; bases not matched to a gene: 0. For the CDR3, the DNA is TGTGCCAGCAGTGGGACTAGCGGGGACACCGGGGAGCTGTTTTTT. Protein product: CASSGTSGDTGELFF.

The chain is built from TRBV9 and TRBJ2-2; TRBD2 matches at 7 bases. In germline, CDR1 is SGDLS, CDR2 YYNGEE. This CDR3 region has 16 residues. The V segment lost 7 bases and the J segment 6 bases; nucleotides outside the gene matches: 15. CDR3 region: CASGPLGGSLAGELFF. The CDR3 DNA is TGTGCCAGCGGCCCCCTTGGCGGGAGTTTAGCCGGGGAGCTGTTTTTT.

The chain has TRBV28 and TRBJ1-2; 7 bases are shared with TRBD1. The CDR3 covers 14 residues. V was pared by 7 bases and J by 8 bases, with 13 bases of the junction left unmatched. In germline, CDR1 is MDHEN, CDR2 SYDVKM. CDR3 bases: TGTGCCAGCACCCCGACAGGGTATAGGAGGGGCTACACCTTC. Amino acids: CASTPTGYRRGYTF.

The chain combines TRBV9 with TRBJ1-2; 8 bases fit TRBD1. Germline CDR1 is SGDLS and CDR2 is YYNGEE. Unmatched junction bases numbered 11, after V lost 2 bases and J lost 8 bases. The CDR3 spans 15 residues. CDR3 coding DNA: TGTGCCAGCAGCGTCTCTACTACAGGGGGACGGGGCTACACCTTC. Its protein is CASSVSTTGGRGYTF. The whole variable domain, remainder taken from reference TRBV9 and TRBJ1-2, is DSGVTQTPKHLITATGQRVTLRCSPRSGDLSVYWYQQSLDQGLQFLIQYYNGEERAKGNILERFSAQQFPDLHSELNLSSLELGDSALYFCASSVSTTGGRGYTFGSGTRLTVV.

The CDR3 protein is CASSLEDRPLTQYF. The CDR3 coding sequence is TGTGCCAGCAGCTTGGAAGACAGGCCCCTGACCCAGTACTTC. The J gene is TRBJ2-5, the V gene TRBV5-4; tentatively, D is TRBD1 (6 bases). From germline, CDR1 is SGHNT and CDR2 YYREEE (reference sequence). The V and J ends lost 0 bases and 7 bases respectively, with 13 bases between them. The CDR3 runs to 14 residues.

The chain couples TRBV28 to TRBJ1-4; tentatively, D is TRBD1 (5 bases). Trimming took off 3 bases at V and 0 bases at J, with 14 bases between the two ends. Germline V gives CDR1 MDHEN, CDR2 SYDVKM. The CDR3 totals 17 residues. This CDR3 reads CASSLVGGDTTNEKLFF. The DNA of the CDR3 is TGTGCCAGCAGTTTGGTAGGAGGGGATACAACTAATGAAAAACTGTTTTTT.

The rearrangement links TRBV28 to TRBJ1-1, with 11 bases fitting TRBD1. The V gene end was trimmed by 6 bases and the J gene end by 7 bases; junction bases not matched to a gene: 7. Germline-derived CDR1 and CDR2 are MDHEN and SYDVKM. The CDR3 length is 14 residues. CDR3 amino acids: CASRRDRGLGEAFF. DNA for the CDR3: TGTGCCAGCAGGCGGGACAGGGGGTTGGGTGAAGCTTTCTTT.

V and J are TRBV10-3 and TRBJ1-2, with D possibly TRBD1 on 5 matching bases. This CDR3 contains 13 residues. The ends were cut back, 0 bases at V and 7 bases at J, with 9 bases in the middle. Germline lookup yields CDR1 ENHRY and CDR2 SYGVKD. The CDR3 reads CAISESRGTGYTF. As DNA, the CDR3 is TGTGCCATCAGTGAGTCAAGGGGCACTGGCTACACCTTC.

This chain links TRBV7-2 with TRBJ2-3, with 7 bases fitting TRBD1. The CDR3 is made up of 13 amino acids. The J segment lost 6 bases and the V segment lost 5 bases, leaving 5 bases of the junction unmatched. Germline lookup yields CDR1 SGHTA and CDR2 FQGNSA. CDR3 sequence reads: CASSTQGWDTQYF. Written as DNA, the CDR3 is TGTGCCAGCAGCACACAGGGGTGGGATACGCAGTATTTT.

The chain carries TRBV5-8 and TRBJ1-2; 7 bases are shared with TRBD1. The germline gives CDR1 SGHTS, CDR2 YDEGEE. V lost 6 bases to trimming and J lost 4 bases; unmatched junction nucleotides: 6. CDR3 length: 13 residues. The DNA for the CDR3 is TGTGCCAGCAACAAAGGGGGCAGCTATGGCTACACCTTC. Translated: CASNKGGSYGYTF.

The chain is built from TRBV28 and TRBJ1-4; a weak D match, TRBD1 (6 bases). Germline-derived CDR1 and CDR2 are MDHEN and SYDVKM. This CDR3 contains 14 residues. The germline V and J ends were trimmed by 5 bases and 6 bases, with 13 bases remaining between them. The CDR3 region has the DNA TGTGCCAGCAGTGGACAGAGATTTGATGAAAAACTGTTTTTT. The encoded protein is CASSGQRFDEKLFF.

This clone has only a few counts. This rearrangement joins TRBV19 to TRBJ1-5; D might be TRBD1 (5 bases). The CDR3 length is 14 residues. Trimming shortened V by 3 bases and J by 6 bases, and 12 bases separated the two germline ends. Germline V gives CDR1 LNHDA, CDR2 SQIVND (reference sequence). CDR3 sequence (DNA): TGTGCCAGTAGTATCGGGGGGGTTTCTCAGCCCCAGCATTTT. The encoded protein is CASSIGGVSQPQHF.

This chain links TRBV19 with TRBJ2-6, with 7 bases identical to TRBD1. V lost 6 bases and J lost 4; bases outside the gene matches: 12. CDR1 LNHDA and CDR2 SQIVND come from the germline V gene (reference sequence). This CDR3 has 17 amino acids. CDR3 loop: CASSPDRVQAGANVLTF. CDR3 bases: TGTGCCAGTAGCCCAGACAGGGTGCAGGCCGGGGCCAACGTCCTGACTTTC.

As regards this clone: This same CDR3 is encoded by further DNA sequences in the sample. V gene TRBV19 combines with J gene TRBJ1-5; D possibly corresponds to TRBD1 (6 bases). The germline V and J ends were trimmed by 4 bases and 7 bases, with 23 bases remaining between them. The V gene's germline CDR1 is LNHDA and CDR2 SQIVND (reference sequence). CDR3 length: 17 amino acids. The CDR3 here is CASSSQRTGSDNQPQHF. The CDR3 DNA is TGTGCCAGTAGTAGCCAACGAACAGGGAGCGACAACCAGCCCCAGCATTTT.

The rearrangement uses TRBV19 and TRBJ2-3; tentatively, D is TRBD2 (6 bases). Germline V gene data show CDR1 as LNHDA and CDR2 as SQIVND (reference sequence). Trimming removed 5 bases at V and 5 bases at J, with 20 bases between. The CDR3 loop spans 16 amino acids. CDR3 in DNA: TGTGCCAGTAGTGTCCCGGGCGGGGCCGGGCGAGATACGCAGTATTTT. It is translated as CASSVPGGAGRDTQYF.

The rearrangement uses TRBV2 and TRBJ2-1; D unresolved. V was pared by 6 bases and J by 8 bases, with 11 bases between. This CDR3 comprises 12 residues. Germline V gene sequence: CDR1 SNHLY, CDR2 FYNNEI. CDR3 in amino acids: CASSVRIHEQFF. CDR3 nucleotides: TGTGCCAGCAGCGTCAGGATCCATGAGCAGTTCTTC.

V usage is TRBV28 and J usage is TRBJ2-3; D gene uncertain. Between the trimmed V and J ends, which lost 1 base and 2 bases, there was a span of 10 bases. CDR3 length: 15 residues. Germline-derived CDR1 and CDR2 are MDHEN and SYDVKM. In DNA form, the CDR3 reads TGTGCCAGCAGTTTATTGAGGCGGAACACAGATACGCAGTATTTT. This translates into CASSLLRRNTDTQYF.

This clone appeared a single time. V gene TRBV5-1 combines with J gene TRBJ2-1; 10 nucleotides agree with TRBD2. Per the germline V gene, CDR1 is SGHRS and CDR2 is YFSETQ. V was clipped by 0 bases and J by 8 bases; unmatched bases: 11. This CDR3 is built from 17 residues. CDR3 DNA: TGCGCCAGCAGCTTGGCTTCGAGCGGGAGGGCCGAGGATGAGCAGTTCTTC. Protein sequence: CASSLASSGRAEDEQFF.